The entry below gives a single TCR beta chain sequence along with its context. Its target is not known. Quantitative 5'-RACE was performed with molecular barcodes, and it yielded the TCR beta libraries. TCRdb redid the calling of the 5' RACE reads with MiXCR, one entry per CDR3 protein. This sample has some 130,000 distinct CDR3 sequences, with roughly 15% found just once. Germline V gene sequence: CDR1 MNHEY, CDR2 SMNVEV (reference sequence). The CDR3 is made up of 13 amino acids. V lost 5 bases and J 3 bases, leaving 11 bases between the germline ends. This record belongs to a study of CD8 T cells in ankylosing spondylitis. Study findings and constraints: As for the disease-linked clones, they showed a CD8+ phenotype and occurred at relatively low frequencies in peripheral blood. Within ankylosing spondylitis blood, a TCR beta motif made up of roughly eight highly homologous variants appeared to be characteristic. Previous work reported some of these motif variants in the synovial fluid and blood of reactive arthritis. Reportedly, disease-linked clones are significantly enriched in ankylosing spondylitis patients' matched synovial fluid.

The sequence derives from a male donor with ankylosing spondylitis. The V gene is TRBV27, the J gene TRBJ2-7; D might be TRBD2 (5 bases). What was sequenced was blood, either unsorted or a sorted T cell fraction (not recorded which). In DNA, the CDR3 is TGTGCCAGCAGTGCCCGGGAACACTACGAGCAGTACTTC. This translates into CASSAREHYEQYF.